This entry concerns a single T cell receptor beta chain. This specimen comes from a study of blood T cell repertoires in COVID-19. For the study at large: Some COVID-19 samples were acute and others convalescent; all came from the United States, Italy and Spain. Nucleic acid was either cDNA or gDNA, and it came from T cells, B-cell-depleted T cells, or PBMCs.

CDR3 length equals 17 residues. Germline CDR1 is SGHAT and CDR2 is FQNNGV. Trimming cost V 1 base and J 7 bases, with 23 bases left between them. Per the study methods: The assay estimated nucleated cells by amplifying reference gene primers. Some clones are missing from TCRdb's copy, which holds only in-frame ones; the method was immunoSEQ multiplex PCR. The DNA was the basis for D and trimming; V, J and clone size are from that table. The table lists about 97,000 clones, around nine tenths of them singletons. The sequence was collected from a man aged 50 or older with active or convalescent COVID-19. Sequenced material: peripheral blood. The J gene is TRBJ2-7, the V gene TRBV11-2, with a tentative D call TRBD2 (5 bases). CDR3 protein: CASSLVETPYFRGEQYF. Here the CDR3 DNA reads TGTGCCAGCAGCTTAGTCGAGACACCTTACTTCCGAGGGGAGCAGTACTTC.